This note documents a single T cell receptor beta chain sequence. Its matching antigen is unknown. Sample treatment: oral pan-JAK inhibitor, 5-10 mg twice daily. Peripheral blood and lesional scalp punch biopsies came from alopecia areata patients. Cell sorting on a FACSAria was used to separate CD4+ and CD8+ T cells from the PBMCs. The data belong to a study of CD8+ T cells in alopecia areata. RNA was isolated and reverse transcribed to cDNA, the sequencing template. Sequencing was performed with immunoSEQ multiplex PCR; in TCRdb, only in-frame clones are kept and a portion is missing. The repertoire consists of roughly 200,000 clones, with approximately 55% occurring once and the leading ten covering under 14%. Study-level points and caveats: Tofacitinib produced a significant decrease in scalp clonality and in expanded CD8+ clones among the top 100. A single nonresponder leaves the baseline CD8+ expansion link to response uncertain.

The V gene's germline CDR1 is LGHNA and CDR2 YSLEER. V was shortened by 0 bases and J by 2 bases, with 10 bases between the two germline ends. This CDR3 is built from 15 residues. This chain uses TRBV4-3 with TRBJ1-2; unclear D gene. The TCR comes from a human donor with alopecia areata. Specimen: CD8+ T cells sorted from blood, collected at week 24, from a patient treated with tofacitinib. CDR3: CASSQDPAINYGYTF. The CDR3 region has the DNA TGCGCCAGCAGCCAAGATCCAGCCATCAACTATGGCTACACCTTC.